These 27 T cell receptor beta chains were sequenced from one sample in a study of blood T cell repertoires in COVID-19. The repertoire was sequenced with immunoSEQ multiplex PCR; TCRdb's copy has only in-frame clones and lacks some. Here the sample spans more than 45,000 clones, less than 95% being singletons. Sample: peripheral blood. The receptor set was obtained from a man aged 65-85 years with active COVID-19.

This rearrangement joins TRBV25-1 to TRBJ2-5, with 11 bases identical to TRBD1. Germline assignment: CDR1 MGHDK and CDR2 SYGVNS. Trimming took 4 bases from V and 4 from J; bases not matched to a gene: 2. The CDR3 runs to 14 residues. The CDR3 protein is CASSGTGGRETQYF. CDR3 DNA: TGTGCCAGCAGTGGGACAGGGGGCCGAGAGACCCAGTACTTC.

V and J are TRBV4-1 and TRBJ1-1, with TRBD1 matching 7 bases. CDR3 size: 13 residues. Germline V lookup: CDR1 MGHRA, CDR2 YSYEKL. Trimming cost V 0 bases and J 10 bases; bases outside gene matches: 5. CDR3 region: CASSQDIRTGAFF. DNA of the CDR3: TGCGCCAGCAGCCAAGATATTAGGACAGGAGCTTTCTTT.

V is TRBV19 and J is TRBJ2-4; D is unclear. CDR3 length: 13 residues. Trimming cost V 7 bases and J 6 bases, with 13 bases left between them. Germline V lookup: CDR1 LNHDA, CDR2 SQIVND (reference sequence). The CDR3 DNA follows: TGTGCCAGTAACCTCCCCGGAGTAAACATTCAGTACTTC. Protein sequence: CASNLPGVNIQYF.

The chain has TRBV4-1 and TRBJ2-3; D might be TRBD1 (5 bases). Trimming took 1 base from V and 9 from J, leaving 20 bases between them. The germline gives CDR1 MGHRA, CDR2 YSYEKL. CDR3 length equals 16 residues. The CDR3 sequence: CASSQGEPRVGATQYF. DNA for the CDR3: TGCGCCAGCAGCCAAGGTGAACCCCGAGTTGGGGCGACGCAGTATTTT.

This chain uses TRBV5-1 with TRBJ2-6; tentatively, D is TRBD1 (6 bases). The CDR3 runs 17 residues. The ends were cut back, 4 bases at V and 0 bases at J, with 14 bases in the middle. Germline CDR1 SGHRS, CDR2 YFSETQ. This chain's CDR3 is CASSPGQTSSGANVLTF. In DNA, the CDR3 is TGCGCCAGCAGCCCAGGACAGACCAGCTCTGGGGCCAACGTCCTGACTTTC.

The chain joins TRBV4-3 to TRBJ1-5, with 9 bases lining up with TRBD1. The ends lost 5 bases at V and 5 bases at J; junction bases unmatched: 4. The CDR3 totals 14 residues. Germline V gene lookup returns CDR1 LGHNA and CDR2 YSLEER. The CDR3 DNA follows: TGCGCCAGCAGCACAAGACAGGGGGATCAGCCCCAGCATTTT. Amino acid sequence: CASSTRQGDQPQHF.

The gene calls are TRBV9 and TRBJ2-2, with TRBD2 matching 7 bases. The ends lost 0 bases at V and 3 bases at J; junction bases unmatched: 2. The CDR3 extends over 15 amino acids. CDR1 and CDR2 from the germline V gene are SGDLS and YYNGEE. Here the CDR3 DNA reads TGTGCCAGCAGCGTAGGCGGGGGAGACACCGGGGAGCTGTTTTTT. Amino acid sequence: CASSVGGGDTGELFF.

The genes are TRBV30 and TRBJ1-4; D is perhaps TRBD1 (6 bases). This CDR3 comprises 16 residues. Per the germline V gene, CDR1 is GTSNPN and CDR2 is SVGIG (reference sequence). With 0 bases removed from V and 3 bases from J, the gap between germline ends came to 14 bases. The CDR3 sequence: CAWSVQGSYANEKLFF. CDR3 nucleotide sequence: TGTGCCTGGAGTGTTCAGGGGAGTTATGCTAATGAAAAACTGTTTTTT.

The rearrangement links TRBV24-1 to TRBJ2-1; tentative D call: TRBD2 (6 bases). This CDR3 has 14 amino acids. CDR1 is KGHDR and CDR2 is SFDVKD in the germline V gene. V lost 4 bases and J lost 7, with 13 bases in between. CDR3: CATSDPGEENEQFF. Written as DNA, the CDR3 is TGTGCCACCAGTGACCCGGGAGAAGAAAATGAGCAGTTCTTC.

The rearrangement joins TRBV14 to TRBJ2-5; 9 bases line up with TRBD2. The CDR3 is 16 residues long. Germline CDR1 SGHDN, CDR2 FVKESK. J gave up 1 base and V 1 base, and 4 bases lay outside the gene matches. In nucleotides, the CDR3 is TGTGCCAGCAGCCAAGGGAGGCGGGGGGGCCAAGAGACCCAGTACTTC. Its translation: CASSQGRRGGQETQYF. The variable domain in full, with the rest retrieved from reference TRBV14 and TRBJ2-5, is EAGVTQFPSHSVIEKGQTVTLRCDPISGHDNLYWYRRVMGKEIKFLLHFVKESKQDESGMPNNRFLAERTGGTYSTLKVQPAELEDSGVYFCASSQGRRGGQETQYFGPGTRLLVL.

The CDR3 coding sequence is TGCGCCAGCAGCTCAAGGACAGAAGAGACCCAGTACTTC. As protein: CASSSRTEETQYF. The rearrangement links TRBV5-1 to TRBJ2-5; D is possibly TRBD1 (6 bases). CDR1 is SGHRS, CDR2 YFSETQ, per germline. The V end lost 3 bases, the J end lost 3 bases, and 9 bases lay between the germline ends. This CDR3 has 13 residues.

This clone was observed a single time. The gene calls are TRBV28 and TRBJ1-5; D gene unclear. Trimming pared 6 bases from V and 0 bases from J, leaving 9 bases between. This CDR3 is built from 14 residues. The germline CDR1 and CDR2 sequences are MDHEN and SYDVKM. Here the CDR3 reads CASRGTYSNQPQHF. In DNA, the CDR3 is TGTGCCAGCAGGGGCACCTATAGCAATCAGCCCCAGCATTTT.

This rearrangement joins TRBV3-1 (or the pseudogene TRBV3-2) to TRBJ1-1; 11 bases map to TRBD1. V gave up 3 bases and J gave up 5 bases; unmatched junction bases: 8. This CDR3 contains 16 residues. Germline V gene sequence: CDR1 LGHDT, CDR2 YNNKEL (reference sequence). This CDR3 reads CASSHLHGTGGTEAFF. CDR3 in DNA: TGTGCCAGCAGCCATCTTCACGGGACAGGGGGTACTGAAGCTTTCTTT.

This chain uses TRBV18 with TRBJ2-1; TRBD1 might be the D (6 bases). The CDR3 extends over 16 amino acids. Germline lookup yields CDR1 KGHSH and CDR2 LQKENI. The ends were cut back, 0 bases at V and 9 bases at J, with 18 bases in the middle. CDR3 nucleotides: TGTGCCAGCTCACCACCGGGAACAGGGTCGTGGAGTGAGCAGTTCTTC. Amino acid sequence: CASSPPGTGSWSEQFF.

The DNA of the CDR3 is TGTGCCATCAGTCAGGGACAGTCTCAAGAGACCCAGTACTTC. This codes for CAISQGQSQETQYF. V usage is TRBV10-3 and J usage is TRBJ2-5; TRBD1 aligns across 7 bases. After removal of 5 bases from V and 2 bases from J, the junction contained 5 bases not matched to a gene. The CDR3 consists of 14 residues. Germline V gene data show CDR1 as ENHRY and CDR2 as SYGVKD.

This clone was counted a single time. The rearrangement joins TRBV10-2 to TRBJ1-2; tentatively, D is TRBD1 (6 bases). V was clipped by 3 bases and J by 7 bases, with 6 bases between them. CDR3 length: 11 residues. Germline V CDR1 and CDR2: WSHSY, SAAADI. CDR3 bases: TGCGCCAGCAGTGAACAGGGTGGCTACACCTTC. Protein: CASSEQGGYTF.

The chain is built from TRBV9 and TRBJ2-2; a weak D match, TRBD1 (5 bases). The CDR3 covers 16 residues. Trimming shortened V by 0 bases and J by 0 bases, and 9 bases separated the two germline ends. Germline CDR1 is SGDLS and CDR2 is YYNGEE. The chain's CDR3 is CASSVGGLANTGELFF. The CDR3 DNA reads as TGTGCCAGCAGCGTAGGGGGCCTTGCGAACACCGGGGAGCTGTTTTTT.

The chain couples TRBV5-4 to TRBJ2-2; possibly TRBD2 for D (5 bases). Germline loops: CDR1 SGHNT, CDR2 YYREEE (reference sequence). Trimming cost V 5 bases and J 2 bases, with 10 bases left between them. This CDR3 has 14 residues. In DNA form, the CDR3 reads TGTGCCAGCAGACCTGGACTTAACACCGGGGAGCTGTTTTTT. Translating gives CASRPGLNTGELFF.

This chain connects TRBV3-1 (or the pseudogene TRBV3-2) to TRBJ2-4; TRBD1 is a possible D gene (6 bases). The CDR3 spans 15 residues. Between the trimmed V and J ends, which lost 3 bases and 6 bases, there was a span of 15 bases. Germline V gives CDR1 LGHDT, CDR2 YNNKEL (reference sequence). The CDR3 DNA sequence: TGTGCCAGCAGCCAGCTGGGACAAAACAGAAACATTCAGTACTTC. It is translated as CASSQLGQNRNIQYF.

The chain uses TRBV6-6 and TRBJ1-6, with a possible D match to TRBD1 (5 bases). Per the germline V gene, CDR1 is MNHNY and CDR2 is SVGAGI (reference sequence). This CDR3 is 15 amino acids long. The germline V and J ends were trimmed by 6 bases and 11 bases, with 20 bases remaining between them. The CDR3 reads CASSNTKGIPAPLHF. The DNA for the CDR3 is TGTGCCAGCAGCAACACTAAGGGGATTCCGGCACCCCTCCACTTT.

The CDR3 DNA sequence: TGTGCCAGCAGTTACGGGGGACAGGGTAGCCAAGAGACCCAGTACTTC. This encodes CASSYGGQGSQETQYF. V and J are TRBV6-6 and TRBJ2-5, with 9 bases that match TRBD1. The CDR3 extends over 16 amino acids. CDR1 is MNHNY, CDR2 SVGAGI, per germline (reference sequence). The ends lost 2 bases at V and 1 base at J; junction bases unmatched: 5.

J is TRBJ2-1 and V is TRBV24-1; 11 bases fit TRBD2. Trimming removed 4 bases from V and 6 bases from J; junction bases left unmatched: 4. This CDR3 has 15 amino acids. The germline gives CDR1 KGHDR, CDR2 SFDVKD. The CDR3: CATSDQGLAVNEQFF. The DNA for the CDR3 is TGTGCCACCAGTGACCAGGGACTAGCGGTCAATGAGCAGTTCTTC.

The V and J genes are TRBV7-2 and TRBJ1-2; 8 positions match TRBD1. Per the germline V gene, CDR1 is SGHTA and CDR2 is FQGNSA. V gave up 5 bases and J gave up 8 bases; unmatched junction bases: 4. There are 12 residues in the CDR3. The CDR3 reads CASSPDRVGYTF. The CDR3, as DNA: TGTGCCAGCAGCCCGGACAGGGTCGGCTACACCTTC.

The chain couples TRBV6-5 to TRBJ1-1; no reliable D call. Germline loops: CDR1 MNHEY, CDR2 SVGAGI. Trimming left V 7 bases short and J 9 bases short, with 15 bases between. The CDR3 totals 12 residues. In DNA, the CDR3 is TGTGCCAGCACCGCGGGAACTGGGAAAGCTTTCTTT. Protein: CASTAGTGKAFF.

V gene TRBV18 combines with J gene TRBJ2-3; maybe TRBD2 (6 bases). The germline CDR1 and CDR2 sequences are KGHSH and LQKENI. V lost 0 bases to trimming and J lost 1 base, with 8 bases between them. The CDR3 is 15 residues long. The CDR3 region has the DNA TGTGCCAGCTCACCACCGGGCGGGGGCACAGATACGCAGTATTTT. Translating gives CASSPPGGGTDTQYF.

This sequence joins TRBV7-2 and TRBJ1-1, with a weak D call TRBD1 (5 bases). The CDR3 runs 14 residues. Germline CDR1 SGHTA, CDR2 FQGNSA. The V gene lost 3 bases and the J gene lost 5 bases, with 13 bases spanning the gap. CDR3 bases: TGTGCCAGCAGCTTGGTCAGGGTAACGACTGAAGCTTTCTTT. Its protein product is CASSLVRVTTEAFF. The complete variable domain, with remaining parts taken from reference TRBV7-2 and TRBJ1-1, reads GAGVSQSPSNKVTEKGKDVELRCDPISGHTALYWYRQSLGQGLEFLIYFQGNSAPDKSGLPSDRFSAERTGGSVSTLTIQRTQQEDSAVYLCASSLVRVTTEAFFGQGTRLTVV.

The genes are TRBV15 and TRBJ2-7; 13 nucleotides align to TRBD2. J lost 3 bases, V lost 4 bases, and 3 bases had no gene match. This CDR3 is built from 15 residues. Per the germline V gene, CDR1 is LNHNV and CDR2 is YYDKDF (reference sequence). The CDR3 spells CATSIRTSGGYEQYF. The DNA of the CDR3 is TGTGCCACCAGCATACGGACTAGCGGGGGCTACGAGCAGTACTTC. Filled out from reference TRBV15 and TRBJ2-7, the complete variable domain reads DAMVIQNPRYQVTQFGKPVTLSCSQTLNHNVMYWYQQKSSQAPKLLFHYYDKDFNNEADTPDNFQSRRPNTSFCFLDIRSPGLGDTAMYLCATSIRTSGGYEQYFGPGTRLTVT.